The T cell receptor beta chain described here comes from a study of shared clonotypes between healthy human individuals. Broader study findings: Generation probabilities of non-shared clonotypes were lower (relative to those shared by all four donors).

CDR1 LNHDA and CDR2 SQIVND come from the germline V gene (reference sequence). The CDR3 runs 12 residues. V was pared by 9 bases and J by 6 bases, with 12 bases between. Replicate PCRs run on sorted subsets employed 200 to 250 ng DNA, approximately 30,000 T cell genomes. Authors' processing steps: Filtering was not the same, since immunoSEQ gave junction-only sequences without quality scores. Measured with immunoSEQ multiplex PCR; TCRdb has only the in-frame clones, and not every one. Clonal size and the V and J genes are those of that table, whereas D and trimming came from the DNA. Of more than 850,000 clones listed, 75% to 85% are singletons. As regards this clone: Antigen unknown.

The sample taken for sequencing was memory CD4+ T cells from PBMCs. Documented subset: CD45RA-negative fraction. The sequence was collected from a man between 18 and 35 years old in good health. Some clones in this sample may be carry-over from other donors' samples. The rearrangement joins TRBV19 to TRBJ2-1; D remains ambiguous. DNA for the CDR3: TGTGCCAGCCGGACGGAATCCAATGAGCAGTTCTTC. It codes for CASRTESNEQFF.